The source of this TCR beta chain is a study of beta chain bispecific antibodies for T cell cancers. Study-level information: TRBV sequencing of surviving healthy T cells measured each family's depletion. Surface TRBV12 (TRBV12-3) was on Jurkat, TRBV5-5 on HPB-ALL. General study findings and limits: The leukemia cells, rather than normal T cells, gave most of the targeted TRBV signal.

Either OKT3 anti-CD3 antibody or CD3/CD28 beads expanded T cells from blood mononuclear cells over 3 days. Culture medium contained IL-2 at roughly 94 IU/ml and IL-7 at about 4.6 ng/ml. The germline V and J ends were trimmed by 0 bases and 8 bases, with 20 bases remaining between them. The CDR3 extends over 17 amino acids. CDR1 and CDR2 from the germline V gene are MGHRA and YSYEKL. Clonotype quantities came from unique molecular identifier barcode counts. MiXCR, applied by TCRdb to the 5' RACE reads, yields one record per CDR3 protein. In the table there are some 17,000 distinct CDR3 sequences, roughly 2.1% of which are singletons. This clonotype was seen at least ten times. What it binds is unknown.

This receptor was identified in a human donor in good health. Some clones in this sample may be carry-over from other donors' samples. The V and J genes are TRBV4-1 and TRBJ2-1; D perhaps matches TRBD2 (7 bases). The sequencing sample was made of healthy donor T cells cultured with leukemia cells. The CDR3 nucleotides are TGCGCCAGCAGCCAAGATATGGGGGGGGGGCCTATTTATGAGCAGTTCTTC. Translating it yields CASSQDMGGGPIYEQFF.